The rows below give T cell receptor beta chains drawn from one sample of a study of blood T cell repertoires in COVID-19. The table came from immunoSEQ multiplex PCR; TCRdb's copy has only in-frame clones and leaves some out. The data show approximately 160,000 clones, more than 85% seen once. The sequencing input was peripheral blood. The receptors were gathered from a man aged 45 to 65 with acute or convalescent COVID-19. The CDR3 runs from the conserved cysteine through the conserved F or W. Each record gives: V gene, J gene, clone size, CDR3 protein. Clone size appears in some rows only: once, few, many, or a class for an expanded clone.

>TRBV9|TRBJ1-2|.
CANSATGDYGYTF
>TRBV10-3|TRBJ2-1|.
CAISVHQDGNEQFF
>TRBV4-3|TRBJ2-3|.
CASSEYSGGSTDTQYF
>TRBV27|TRBJ1-2|.
CASSLRDPGQGPYGYTF
>TRBV7-9|TRBJ2-1|once
CASSLGLADNEQFF
>TRBV24-1|TRBJ2-3|.
CATSESTGVHTDTQYF
>TRBV4-1|TRBJ2-1|.
CASSQVELGLGEQFF
>TRBV4-3|TRBJ1-1|.
CASSQERDVSQAFF
>TRBV5-1|TRBJ2-7|.
CASRTRDRTSGSAIYEQYF
>TRBV11-2|TRBJ2-1|.
CASSFGLVEGNEQFF
>TRBV7-2|TRBJ2-2|once
CASSQQIITGELFF
>TRBV6-2/TRBV6-3|TRBJ1-3|.
CASSSWSPGNTIYF
>TRBV7-6|TRBJ2-1|.
CASSLGGLIYNEQFF
>TRBV7-2|TRBJ1-6|.
CASSPGYSPLHF
>TRBV28|TRBJ1-1|.
CASRENRGQRAEAFF
>TRBV5-6|TRBJ2-5|.
CASSRPGQGTRKETQYF
>TRBV28|TRBJ2-1|.
CASSFSGRGNEQFF
>TRBV6-5|TRBJ1-5|once
CASRTLQGAGQPQHF
>TRBV28|TRBJ1-2|.
CASSTKGRGYGYTF
>TRBV20-1|TRBJ1-1|.
CSARDRTEAFF
>TRBV28|TRBJ2-1|.
CASSLQGRNEQFF
>TRBV7-9|TRBJ2-5|.
CASSLPTGTEKETQYF
>TRBV7-2|TRBJ2-5|.
CASSLVSGRQETQYF
>TRBV24-1|TRBJ2-1|.
CATSESTGTGYNEQFF
>TRBV7-8|TRBJ2-5|.
CASSSHGQGGETQYF
>TRBV6-5|TRBJ1-2|few
CASTDRDRAYGYTF
>TRBV9|TRBJ1-2|.
CASSVGHHPGHTNYGYTF
>TRBV27|TRBJ2-5|.
CASSFRPLVISETQYF
>TRBV6-5|TRBJ1-1|.
CASGQGARTEAFF